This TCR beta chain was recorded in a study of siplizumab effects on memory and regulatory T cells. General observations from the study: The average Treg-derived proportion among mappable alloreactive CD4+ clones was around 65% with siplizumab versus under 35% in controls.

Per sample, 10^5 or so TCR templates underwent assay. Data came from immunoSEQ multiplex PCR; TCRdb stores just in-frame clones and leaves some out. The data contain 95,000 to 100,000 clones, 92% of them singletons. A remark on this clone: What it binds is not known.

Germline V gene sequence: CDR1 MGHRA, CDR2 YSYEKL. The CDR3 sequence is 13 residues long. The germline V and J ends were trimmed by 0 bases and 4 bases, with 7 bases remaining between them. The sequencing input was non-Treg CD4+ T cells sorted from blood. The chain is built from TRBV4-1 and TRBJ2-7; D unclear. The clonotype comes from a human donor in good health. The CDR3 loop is CASSQDGLYEQYF. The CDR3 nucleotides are TGCGCCAGCAGCCAAGATGGGCTTTACGAGCAGTACTTC.